Listed below are T cell receptor beta chains from one sample, sequenced in a study of blood T cell repertoires in COVID-19. Only in-frame clones appear in the TCRdb table, and some are missing; sequencing was by immunoSEQ multiplex PCR. The sample consists of tens of thousands of clones, approximately 83% of them appearing once. The specimen sequenced was peripheral blood. These receptor sequences come from a woman between 55 and 75 years old with acute or convalescent COVID-19. CDR3s include the opening cysteine and the closing phenylalanine or tryptophan. The D gene is left open where the match is weak. Clone size appears in some rows only: once, few, many, or a class for an expanded clone.

j_call: TRBJ2-1; d_call: TRBD2; clone_size: .; cdr3_length: 15; v_call: TRBV7-9; cdr3_aa: CASSLRGGGADEQFF; cdr3_nt: TGTGCCAGCAGCTTACGAGGCGGGGGGGCGGATGAGCAGTTCTTC
j_call: TRBJ2-1; d_call: .; clone_size: once; cdr3_length: 13; v_call: TRBV6-5; cdr3_aa: CASSTLVDYEQFF; cdr3_nt: TGTGCCAGCAGTACCCTGGTGGACTATGAGCAGTTCTTC
j_call: TRBJ2-3; d_call: .; clone_size: .; cdr3_length: 11; v_call: TRBV19; cdr3_aa: CASTSTYTQYF; cdr3_nt: TGTGCCAGTACCTCCACTTATACGCAGTATTTT
j_call: TRBJ2-3; d_call: .; clone_size: .; cdr3_length: 15; v_call: TRBV6-5; cdr3_aa: CASSLEPARADTQYF; cdr3_nt: TGTGCCAGCAGCCTCGAACCAGCACGGGCAGATACGCAGTATTTT
j_call: TRBJ2-3; d_call: .; clone_size: once; cdr3_length: 14; v_call: TRBV15; cdr3_aa: CATRQEGQLDTQYF; cdr3_nt: TGTGCCACCAGGCAGGAGGGGCAGCTAGATACGCAGTATTTT
j_call: TRBJ2-1; d_call: TRBD2; clone_size: .; cdr3_length: 13; v_call: TRBV19; cdr3_aa: CASMLAGAREQFF; cdr3_nt: TGTGCCAGTATGCTAGCGGGAGCGCGCGAGCAGTTCTTC
j_call: TRBJ1-5; d_call: .; clone_size: .; cdr3_length: 14; v_call: TRBV5-6; cdr3_aa: CASSGRHSNQPQHF; cdr3_nt: TGTGCCAGCAGCGGTCGACATAGCAATCAGCCCCAGCATTTT
j_call: TRBJ2-5; d_call: .; clone_size: .; cdr3_length: 12; v_call: TRBV3-1/TRBV3-2; cdr3_aa: CASRGGAETQYF; cdr3_nt: TGTGCCAGCCGTGGGGGCGCGGAGACCCAGTACTTC
j_call: TRBJ1-2; d_call: .; clone_size: once; cdr3_length: 13; v_call: TRBV2; cdr3_aa: CASSGGRNYGYTF; cdr3_nt: TGTGCCAGCAGCGGGGGGCGCAACTATGGCTACACCTTC
j_call: TRBJ2-3; d_call: TRBD1; clone_size: .; cdr3_length: 19; v_call: TRBV9; cdr3_aa: CASSALDRGPALGSDTQYF; cdr3_nt: TGTGCCAGCAGCGCCTTGGACAGGGGTCCTGCCTTGGGGTCCGATACGCAGTATTTT
j_call: TRBJ1-1; d_call: .; clone_size: .; cdr3_length: 15; v_call: TRBV3-1/TRBV3-2; cdr3_aa: CASSQDLRTNTEAFF; cdr3_nt: TGTGCCAGCAGCCAAGATCTTAGAACTAACACTGAAGCTTTCTTT
j_call: TRBJ2-7; d_call: .; clone_size: .; cdr3_length: 15; v_call: TRBV18; cdr3_aa: CASSPAKASIYEQYF; cdr3_nt: TGTGCCAGCTCACCAGCGAAAGCCTCGATCTACGAGCAGTACTTC
j_call: TRBJ2-1; d_call: TRBD2; clone_size: once; cdr3_length: 16; v_call: TRBV24-1; cdr3_aa: CATSGTSGSLHNEQFF; cdr3_nt: TGTGCCACCAGTGGGACTAGCGGGAGTCTGCACAATGAGCAGTTCTTC
j_call: TRBJ2-3; d_call: TRBD2; clone_size: .; cdr3_length: 17; v_call: TRBV4-2; cdr3_aa: CASSLRLAGDSTDTQYF; cdr3_nt: TGTGCCAGCAGCCTGAGACTAGCGGGAGATAGTACAGATACGCAGTATTTT
j_call: TRBJ2-7; d_call: TRBD1; clone_size: .; cdr3_length: 15; v_call: TRBV18; cdr3_aa: CASSLRPRGLYEQYF; cdr3_nt: TGTGCCAGCTCTTTACGCCCCAGGGGGCTCTACGAGCAGTACTTC
j_call: TRBJ1-6; d_call: TRBD1; clone_size: .; cdr3_length: 14; v_call: TRBV19; cdr3_aa: CASGQGAYNSPLHF; cdr3_nt: TGTGCCAGTGGCCAGGGGGCCTATAATTCACCCCTCCACTTT
j_call: TRBJ2-5; d_call: TRBD2; clone_size: .; cdr3_length: 17; v_call: TRBV5-1; cdr3_aa: CASSATLWTSGGETQYF; cdr3_nt: TGCGCCAGCAGCGCCACGCTTTGGACTAGCGGGGGAGAGACCCAGTACTTC
j_call: TRBJ2-3; d_call: TRBD2; clone_size: .; cdr3_length: 15; v_call: TRBV7-9; cdr3_aa: CASRLLAGGTDTQYF; cdr3_nt: TGTGCCAGCAGATTACTAGCGGGAGGAACAGATACGCAGTATTTT
j_call: TRBJ1-5; d_call: .; clone_size: .; cdr3_length: 14; v_call: TRBV28; cdr3_aa: CSSKTDYSNQPQHF; cdr3_nt: TGTTCGTCAAAGACAGATTATAGCAATCAGCCCCAGCATTTT
j_call: TRBJ2-3; d_call: .; clone_size: .; cdr3_length: 17; v_call: TRBV5-1; cdr3_aa: CASSLEGLAPGTDTQYF; cdr3_nt: TGCGCCAGCAGCTTGGAAGGGCTAGCGCCGGGCACAGATACGCAGTATTTT
j_call: TRBJ1-2; d_call: .; clone_size: .; cdr3_length: 12; v_call: TRBV28; cdr3_aa: CTTGTANYGYTF; cdr3_nt: TGTACAACAGGCACAGCTAACTATGGCTACACCTTC
j_call: TRBJ2-2; d_call: TRBD1; clone_size: once; cdr3_length: 14; v_call: TRBV5-6; cdr3_aa: CASSYTGAAGELFF; cdr3_nt: TGTGCCAGCAGCTATACAGGGGCCGCCGGGGAGCTGTTTTTT
j_call: TRBJ1-4; d_call: .; clone_size: .; cdr3_length: 12; v_call: TRBV3-1/TRBV3-2; cdr3_aa: CASSGLSEKLFF; cdr3_nt: TGTGCCAGCAGCGGTTTGAGTGAAAAACTGTTTTTT
j_call: TRBJ1-4; d_call: .; clone_size: .; cdr3_length: 15; v_call: TRBV25-1; cdr3_aa: CASSDSGTPDEKLFF; cdr3_nt: TGTGCCAGCAGTGACTCCGGGACACCGGATGAAAAACTGTTTTTT
j_call: TRBJ2-2; d_call: TRBD2; clone_size: .; cdr3_length: 16; v_call: TRBV5-6; cdr3_aa: CASRTGTSGNTGELFF; cdr3_nt: TGTGCCAGCAGAACCGGGACTAGCGGGAACACCGGGGAGCTGTTTTTT
j_call: TRBJ2-1; d_call: .; clone_size: few; cdr3_length: 12; v_call: TRBV6-5; cdr3_aa: CASNTLRSEQFF; cdr3_nt: TGTGCCAGCAACACCCTACGGAGTGAGCAGTTCTTC
j_call: TRBJ1-2; d_call: TRBD1; clone_size: .; cdr3_length: 15; v_call: TRBV19; cdr3_aa: CASIRSGDRPSSYTF; cdr3_nt: TGTGCCAGTATCAGGTCGGGGGACAGGCCCTCGAGCTACACCTTC
j_call: TRBJ2-7; d_call: TRBD2; clone_size: few; cdr3_length: 15; v_call: TRBV7-2; cdr3_aa: CASSRRTRLSYEQYF; cdr3_nt: TGTGCCAGCAGCCGGCGGACTAGGCTCTCCTACGAGCAGTACTTC
j_call: TRBJ2-7; d_call: .; clone_size: .; cdr3_length: 12; v_call: TRBV3-1/TRBV3-2; cdr3_aa: CASSQLKGEQYF; cdr3_nt: TGTGCCAGCAGCCAACTAAAGGGGGAGCAGTACTTC
j_call: TRBJ2-7; d_call: TRBD1; clone_size: few; cdr3_length: 15; v_call: TRBV2; cdr3_aa: CASSPGQGWTREQYF; cdr3_nt: TGTGCCAGCAGTCCTGGACAGGGATGGACACGCGAGCAGTACTTC
j_call: TRBJ1-1; d_call: TRBD1; clone_size: .; cdr3_length: 14; v_call: TRBV19; cdr3_aa: CASSKGQAWTEAFF; cdr3_nt: TGTGCCAGTAGTAAAGGACAGGCGTGGACTGAAGCTTTCTTT
j_call: TRBJ1-6; d_call: .; clone_size: few; cdr3_length: 16; v_call: TRBV4-1; cdr3_aa: CASSPTHAGFNSPLHF; cdr3_nt: TGCGCCAGCAGTCCAACTCACGCCGGGTTCAATTCACCCCTCCACTTT
j_call: TRBJ1-1; d_call: TRBD1; clone_size: .; cdr3_length: 14; v_call: TRBV27; cdr3_aa: CASKLRGPNTEAFF; cdr3_nt: TGTGCCAGCAAGCTCAGGGGGCCGAACACTGAAGCTTTCTTT
j_call: TRBJ2-1; d_call: .; clone_size: .; cdr3_length: 16; v_call: TRBV11-2; cdr3_aa: CASSPLHGVSYNEQFF; cdr3_nt: TGTGCCAGCAGCCCCCTCCACGGGGTCTCCTACAATGAGCAGTTCTTC
j_call: TRBJ1-2; d_call: TRBD1; clone_size: .; cdr3_length: 14; v_call: TRBV3-1/TRBV3-2; cdr3_aa: CASSRGQGTGGYTF; cdr3_nt: TGTGCCAGCAGCCGCGGACAGGGAACGGGGGGCTACACCTTC
j_call: TRBJ2-7; d_call: .; clone_size: .; cdr3_length: 14; v_call: TRBV6-5; cdr3_aa: CASRATRGSYEQYF; cdr3_nt: TGTGCCAGCAGGGCAACCCGGGGGTCCTACGAGCAGTACTTC
j_call: TRBJ1-4; d_call: .; clone_size: once; cdr3_length: 16; v_call: TRBV7-6; cdr3_aa: CASSLGSSRGGEKLFF; cdr3_nt: TGTGCCAGCAGCTTAGGTTCGAGCCGCGGGGGGGAAAAACTGTTTTTT
j_call: TRBJ2-1; d_call: TRBD2; clone_size: few; cdr3_length: 15; v_call: TRBV2; cdr3_aa: CASSGMAGGYNEQFF; cdr3_nt: TGTGCCAGCAGTGGAATGGCGGGGGGATACAATGAGCAGTTCTTC
j_call: TRBJ2-3; d_call: TRBD2; clone_size: once; cdr3_length: 16; v_call: TRBV7-3; cdr3_aa: CASSPLAGGSTDTQYF; cdr3_nt: TGTGCCAGCAGCCCGTTAGCGGGAGGAAGCACAGATACGCAGTATTTT
j_call: TRBJ2-2; d_call: .; clone_size: .; cdr3_length: 15; v_call: TRBV4-1; cdr3_aa: CASSQEVQSTGELFF; cdr3_nt: TGCGCCAGCAGCCAAGAGGTGCAGTCCACCGGGGAGCTGTTTTTT
j_call: TRBJ2-7; d_call: TRBD1; clone_size: .; cdr3_length: 15; v_call: TRBV7-3; cdr3_aa: CASSSPTGGIWEQYF; cdr3_nt: TGTGCCAGCAGCTCTCCGACAGGGGGAATTTGGGAGCAGTACTTC
j_call: TRBJ1-2; d_call: .; clone_size: once; cdr3_length: 13; v_call: TRBV5-4; cdr3_aa: CASRTTEAKGYTF; cdr3_nt: TGTGCCAGCCGGACGACAGAGGCTAAGGGCTACACCTTC
j_call: TRBJ1-5; d_call: TRBD1; clone_size: .; cdr3_length: 15; v_call: TRBV7-9; cdr3_aa: CASSRGQVSNQPQHF; cdr3_nt: TGTGCCAGCAGCAGAGGACAGGTTAGCAATCAGCCCCAGCATTTT
j_call: TRBJ1-5; d_call: TRBD1; clone_size: .; cdr3_length: 15; v_call: TRBV10-3; cdr3_aa: CATHPGQGGNQPQHF; cdr3_nt: TGTGCCACCCACCCAGGACAGGGAGGCAATCAGCCCCAGCATTTT
j_call: TRBJ2-7; d_call: .; clone_size: .; cdr3_length: 14; v_call: TRBV3-1/TRBV3-2; cdr3_aa: CASSQGQVAYEQYF; cdr3_nt: TGTGCCAGCAGCCAAGGACAGGTAGCCTACGAGCAGTACTTC
j_call: TRBJ2-3; d_call: TRBD2; clone_size: .; cdr3_length: 16; v_call: TRBV2; cdr3_aa: CASDRLGVSGRGTQYF; cdr3_nt: TGTGCCAGCGACAGACTGGGTGTTAGCGGGAGAGGTACGCAGTATTTT
j_call: TRBJ2-2; d_call: TRBD1; clone_size: .; cdr3_length: 16; v_call: TRBV19; cdr3_aa: CASSILQGARPGELFF; cdr3_nt: TGTGCCAGTAGTATCCTGCAGGGGGCGCGCCCCGGGGAGCTGTTTTTT
j_call: TRBJ2-7; d_call: .; clone_size: .; cdr3_length: 14; v_call: TRBV18; cdr3_aa: CASSPGLVSYEQYF; cdr3_nt: TGTGCCAGCTCACCCGGGTTGGTAAGCTACGAGCAGTACTTC
j_call: TRBJ1-2; d_call: .; clone_size: once; cdr3_length: 13; v_call: TRBV3-1/TRBV3-2; cdr3_aa: CASSPSENYGYTF; cdr3_nt: TGTGCCAGCAGCCCTAGCGAGAACTATGGCTACACCTTC
j_call: TRBJ2-5; d_call: TRBD2; clone_size: .; cdr3_length: 14; v_call: TRBV11-3; cdr3_aa: CASAEGGPRETQYF; cdr3_nt: TGTGCCAGCGCCGAGGGAGGGCCCAGGGAGACCCAGTACTTC